A single sample is the source of the 12 T cell receptor beta chains below, sequenced in a study of CD8+ T cells in alopecia areata. Treatment meaning: oral pan-JAK inhibitor, 5-10 mg twice daily. Extracted from the samples, RNA was reverse transcribed into cDNA to serve as the sequencing template. Sequencing used immunoSEQ multiplex PCR; TCRdb keeps in-frame clones, though not all of them. The sample contains 270,000 or so clones, more than 45% of which appear only once. The sample consisted of CD4+ T cells sorted from blood, taken at week 24, from a patient treated with tofacitinib. These receptors all come from a human donor with alopecia areata.

About this clone itself: Other DNA sequences in this specimen translate into the identical CDR3. The chain uses TRBV20-1 and TRBJ2-7; TRBD2 matches 8 bases. The CDR3 contains 11 residues. V trimming: 5 bases; J trimming: 3 bases; junction bases outside the gene matches: 0. Germline V gene data show CDR1 as DFQATT and CDR2 as SNEGSKA (reference sequence). The CDR3 DNA follows: TGCAGTGCTCGGGGGGGCTACGAGCAGTACTTC. Its protein is CSARGGYEQYF.

This chain connects TRBV15 to TRBJ1-2, with a possible D match to TRBD1 (5 bases). The CDR3 runs to 13 residues. The ends were cut back, 1 base at V and 6 bases at J, with 9 bases in the middle. Germline loops: CDR1 LNHNV, CDR2 YYDKDF (reference sequence). The CDR3 nucleotides read TGTGCCACCAGCAGAGGGGGACCCCATGGCTACACCTTC. Amino acids: CATSRGGPHGYTF.

The chain uses TRBV7-9 and TRBJ1-1; D may be TRBD1 (5 bases). From germline, CDR1 is SEHNR and CDR2 FQNEAQ (reference sequence). V lost 5 bases, J lost 0 bases, and 16 bases lay in between. The CDR3 extends over 16 amino acids. CDR3 nucleotide sequence: TGTGCCAGCAGCCCCGGGCTAAGGGGAATGAACACTGAAGCTTTCTTT. This translates into CASSPGLRGMNTEAFF.

The genes are TRBV6-5 and TRBJ2-7; TRBD1 aligns across 8 bases. Germline V CDR1 and CDR2: MNHEY, SVGAGI. The CDR3 totals 15 residues. V trimming: 5 bases; J trimming: 6 bases; junction bases outside the gene matches: 12. In DNA form, the CDR3 reads TGTGCCAGCAGTCCCCGGGGACAGGCCAAATCCGAGCAGTACTTC. Amino acid sequence: CASSPRGQAKSEQYF.

The chain combines TRBV7-2 with TRBJ2-2; D call uncertain. V dropped 2 bases and J dropped 4 bases, with 17 bases sitting between them. Per the germline V gene, CDR1 is SGHTA and CDR2 is FQGNSA. The CDR3 loop spans 17 amino acids. The DNA for the CDR3 is TGTGCCAGCAGCTTAAGTCCAAGCTCCATCTTCACCGGGGAGCTGTTTTTT. It yields the protein CASSLSPSSIFTGELFF.

This chain joins TRBV9 and TRBJ2-3; perhaps TRBD2 as D (5 bases). V lost 10 bases to trimming and J lost 1 base, with 13 bases between them. The CDR3 totals 13 residues. Germline CDR1 reads SGDLS; CDR2 reads YYNGEE. CDR3 residues: CAGPGRGTDTQYF. In nucleotides, the CDR3 is TGTGCCGGGCCCGGGCGGGGCACAGATACGCAGTATTTT.

This sequence joins TRBV18 and TRBJ2-1; D may match TRBD1 or TRBD2 (5 bases each). Germline-derived CDR1 and CDR2 are KGHSH and LQKENI. V lost 6 bases to trimming and J lost 7 bases, with 16 bases between them. CDR3 size: 14 residues. The CDR3 spells CASSPHGARNEQFF. DNA for the CDR3: TGTGCCAGCTCCCCGCACGGGGCCCGGAATGAGCAGTTCTTC.

This clone was detected only a few times. V and J are TRBV6-6 and TRBJ1-6; 7 nucleotides line up with TRBD1. CDR1 MNHNY and CDR2 SVGAGI come from the germline V gene (reference sequence). The CDR3 runs 14 residues. The V and J ends lost 6 bases and 6 bases, in that order; junction bases with no gene match: 5. As DNA, the CDR3 is TGTGCCAGCAGAGGTCCAGGGGGTAATTCACCCCTCCACTTT. This encodes CASRGPGGNSPLHF.

The chain is built from TRBV5-8 and TRBJ2-7, with 7 bases identical to TRBD1. In germline, CDR1 is SGHTS, CDR2 YDEGEE. CDR3 length: 16 residues. V dropped 1 base and J dropped 1; count of bases not matched to a gene: 8. CDR3: CASSLTTGVRSYEQYF. In DNA form, the CDR3 reads TGTGCCAGCAGCTTGACCACAGGGGTAAGGTCCTACGAGCAGTACTTC.

The chain uses TRBV5-6 and TRBJ2-5, with D unresolved. Germline CDR1 reads SGHDT; CDR2 reads YYEEEE. This CDR3 spans 13 amino acids. V gave up 4 bases and J gave up 4 bases, with 11 bases separating them. This chain's CDR3 is CASSGVPRETQYF. The CDR3 DNA is TGTGCCAGCAGCGGGGTCCCCCGAGAGACCCAGTACTTC.

The chain employs TRBV28 and TRBJ1-6; tentative D call: TRBD1 (5 bases). V was cut by 5 bases and J by 12 bases, with 17 bases left in between. The CDR3 is 14 residues long. Germline CDR1 and CDR2: MDHEN and SYDVKM. The CDR3 nucleotides read TGTGCCAGCAGTCCCCCCGGGCAGGGTGGACCCCTCCACTTT. Protein: CASSPPGQGGPLHF.

The sample holds a few counts of this clone. This rearrangement joins TRBV29-1 to TRBJ2-3; D is unclear. Trimming removed 5 bases at V and 4 bases at J, with 13 bases between. CDR1 is SQVTM and CDR2 is ANQGSEA in the germline V gene. The CDR3 has 13 amino acids. The CDR3: CSVLVFAADTQYF. For the CDR3, the DNA is TGCAGCGTTCTAGTGTTTGCGGCAGATACGCAGTATTTT.